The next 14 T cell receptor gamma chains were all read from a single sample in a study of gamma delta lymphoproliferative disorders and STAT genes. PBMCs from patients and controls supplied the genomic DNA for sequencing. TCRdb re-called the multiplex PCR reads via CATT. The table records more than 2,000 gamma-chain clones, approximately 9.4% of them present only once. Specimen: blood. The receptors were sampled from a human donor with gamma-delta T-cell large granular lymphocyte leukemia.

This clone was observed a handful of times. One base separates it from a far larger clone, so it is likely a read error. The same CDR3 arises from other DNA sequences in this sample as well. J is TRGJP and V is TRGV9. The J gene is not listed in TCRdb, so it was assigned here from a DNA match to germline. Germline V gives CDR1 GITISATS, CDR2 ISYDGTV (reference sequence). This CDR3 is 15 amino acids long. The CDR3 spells CALWEEELGKKIKVF. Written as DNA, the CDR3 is TGTGCCTTGTGGGAGGAAGAGTTGGGTAAAAAAATCAAGGTATTT.

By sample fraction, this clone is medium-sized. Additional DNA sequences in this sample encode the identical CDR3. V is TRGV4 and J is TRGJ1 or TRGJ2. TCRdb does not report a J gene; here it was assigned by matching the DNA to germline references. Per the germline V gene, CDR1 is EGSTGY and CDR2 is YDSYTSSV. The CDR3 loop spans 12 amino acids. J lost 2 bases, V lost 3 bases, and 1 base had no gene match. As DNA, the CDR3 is TGTGCCACCTGGGATCATTATTATAAGAAACTCTTT. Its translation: CATWDHYYKKLF.

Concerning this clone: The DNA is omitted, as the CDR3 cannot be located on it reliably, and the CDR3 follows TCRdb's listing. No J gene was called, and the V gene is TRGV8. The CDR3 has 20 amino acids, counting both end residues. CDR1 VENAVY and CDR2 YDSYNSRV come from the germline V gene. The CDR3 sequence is CATWDKVSIIRNSLAVEQHF.

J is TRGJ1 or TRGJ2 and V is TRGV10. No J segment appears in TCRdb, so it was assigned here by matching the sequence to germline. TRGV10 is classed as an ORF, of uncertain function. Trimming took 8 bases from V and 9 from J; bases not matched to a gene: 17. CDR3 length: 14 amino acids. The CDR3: CAAWDHTCLTKKLF. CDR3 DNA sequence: TGTGCTGCGTGGGATCATACATGCTTGACTAAGAAACTCTTT.

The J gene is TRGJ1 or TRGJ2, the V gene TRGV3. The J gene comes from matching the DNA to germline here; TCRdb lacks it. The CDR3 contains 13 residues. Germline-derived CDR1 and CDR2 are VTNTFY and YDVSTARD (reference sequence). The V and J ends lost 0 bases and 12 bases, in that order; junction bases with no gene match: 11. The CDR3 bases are TGTGCCACCTGGGACAGGCCCCATCCGAGGAAACTCTTT. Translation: CATWDRPHPRKLF.

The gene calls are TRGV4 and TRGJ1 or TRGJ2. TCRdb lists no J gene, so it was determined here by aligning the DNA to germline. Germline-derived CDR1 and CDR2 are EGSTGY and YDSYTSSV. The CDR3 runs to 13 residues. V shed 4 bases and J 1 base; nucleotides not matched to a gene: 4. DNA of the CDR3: TGTGCCACCTGGGACACTAATTATTATAAGAAACTCTTT. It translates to CATWDTNYYKKLF.

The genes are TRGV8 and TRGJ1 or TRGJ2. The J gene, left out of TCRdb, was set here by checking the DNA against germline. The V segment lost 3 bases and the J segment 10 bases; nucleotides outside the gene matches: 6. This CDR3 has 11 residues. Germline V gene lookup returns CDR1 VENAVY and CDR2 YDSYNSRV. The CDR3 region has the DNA TGTGCCACCTGGGATGAAATAAAGAAACTCTTT. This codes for CATWDEIKKLF.

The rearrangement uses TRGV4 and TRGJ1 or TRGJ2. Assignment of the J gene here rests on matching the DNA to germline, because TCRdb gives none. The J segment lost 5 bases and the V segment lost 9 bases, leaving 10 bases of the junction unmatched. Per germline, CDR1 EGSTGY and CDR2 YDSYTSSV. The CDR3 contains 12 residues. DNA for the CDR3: TGTGCCACCCCCCTCGGTGATTATAAGAAACTCTTT. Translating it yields CATPLGDYKKLF.

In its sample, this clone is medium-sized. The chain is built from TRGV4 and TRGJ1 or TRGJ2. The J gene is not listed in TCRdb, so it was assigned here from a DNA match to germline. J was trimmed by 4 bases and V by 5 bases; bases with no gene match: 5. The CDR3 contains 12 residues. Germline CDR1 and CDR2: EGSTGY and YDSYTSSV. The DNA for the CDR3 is TGTGCCACCTGGGCAGTATATTATAAGAAACTCTTT. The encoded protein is CATWAVYYKKLF.

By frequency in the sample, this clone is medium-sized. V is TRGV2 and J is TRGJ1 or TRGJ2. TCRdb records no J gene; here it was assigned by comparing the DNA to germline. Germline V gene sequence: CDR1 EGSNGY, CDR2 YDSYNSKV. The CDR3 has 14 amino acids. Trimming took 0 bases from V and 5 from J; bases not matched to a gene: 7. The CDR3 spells CATWDGRLDYKKLF. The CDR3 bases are TGTGCCACCTGGGACGGGCGGTTGGATTATAAGAAACTCTTT.

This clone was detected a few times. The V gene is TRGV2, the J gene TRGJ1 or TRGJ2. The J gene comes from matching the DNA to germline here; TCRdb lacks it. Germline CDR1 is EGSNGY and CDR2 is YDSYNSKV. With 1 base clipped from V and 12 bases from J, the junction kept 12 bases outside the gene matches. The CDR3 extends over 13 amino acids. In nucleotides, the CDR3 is TGTGCCACCTGGGACGGCCCGTTGGTACGGAAACTCTTT. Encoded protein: CATWDGPLVRKLF.

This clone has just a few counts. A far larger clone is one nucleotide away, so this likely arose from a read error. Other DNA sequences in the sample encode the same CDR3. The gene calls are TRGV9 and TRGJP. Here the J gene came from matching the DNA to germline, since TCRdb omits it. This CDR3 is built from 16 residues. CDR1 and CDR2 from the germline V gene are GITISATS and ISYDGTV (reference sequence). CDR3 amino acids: CALWEVRELGKKIKVF. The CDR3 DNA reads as TGTGCTTTGTGGGAGGTGCGTGAGTTGGGCAAAAAAATCAAGGTATTT.

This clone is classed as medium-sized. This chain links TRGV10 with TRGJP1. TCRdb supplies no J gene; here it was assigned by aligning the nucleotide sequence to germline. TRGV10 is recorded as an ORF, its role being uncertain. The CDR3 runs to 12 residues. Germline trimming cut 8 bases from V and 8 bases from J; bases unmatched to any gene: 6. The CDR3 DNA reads TGTGCTGCGTGGGCCGACGGTTGGTTCAAGATATTT. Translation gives CAAWADGWFKIF.

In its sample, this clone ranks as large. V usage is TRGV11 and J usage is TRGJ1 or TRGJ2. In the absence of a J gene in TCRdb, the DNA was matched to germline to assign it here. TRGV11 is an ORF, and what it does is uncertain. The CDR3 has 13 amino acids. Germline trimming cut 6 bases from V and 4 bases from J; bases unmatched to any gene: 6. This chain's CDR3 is CACWICTYYKKLF. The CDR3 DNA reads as TGTGCCTGCTGGATTTGCACGTATTATAAGAAACTCTTT.